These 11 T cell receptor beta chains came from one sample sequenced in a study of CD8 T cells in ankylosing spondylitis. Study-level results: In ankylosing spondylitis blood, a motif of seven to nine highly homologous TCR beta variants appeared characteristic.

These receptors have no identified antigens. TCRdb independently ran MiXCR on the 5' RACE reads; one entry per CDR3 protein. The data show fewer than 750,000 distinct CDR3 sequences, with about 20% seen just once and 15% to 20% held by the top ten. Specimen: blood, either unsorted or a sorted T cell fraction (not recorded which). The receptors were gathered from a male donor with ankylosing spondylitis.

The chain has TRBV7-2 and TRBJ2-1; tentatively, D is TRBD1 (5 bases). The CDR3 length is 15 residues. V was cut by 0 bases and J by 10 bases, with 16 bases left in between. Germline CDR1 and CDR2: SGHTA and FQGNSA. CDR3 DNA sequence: TGTGCCAGCAGCTTAGCTCCGACAAGGGGTATCGAGCAGTTCTTC. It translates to CASSLAPTRGIEQFF.

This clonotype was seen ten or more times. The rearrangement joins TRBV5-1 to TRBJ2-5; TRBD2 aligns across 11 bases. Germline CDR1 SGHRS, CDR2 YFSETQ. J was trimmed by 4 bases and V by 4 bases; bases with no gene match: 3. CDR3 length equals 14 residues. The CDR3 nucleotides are TGCGCCAGCAGCCAAGGACTAGCGGGAGAGACCCAGTACTTC. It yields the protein CASSQGLAGETQYF. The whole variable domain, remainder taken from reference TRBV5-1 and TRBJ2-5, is KAGVTQTPRYLIKTRGQQVTLSCSPISGHRSVSWYQQTPGQGLQFLFEYFSETQRNKGNFPGRFSGRQFSNSRSEMNVSTLELGDSALYLCASSQGLAGETQYFGPGTRLLVL.

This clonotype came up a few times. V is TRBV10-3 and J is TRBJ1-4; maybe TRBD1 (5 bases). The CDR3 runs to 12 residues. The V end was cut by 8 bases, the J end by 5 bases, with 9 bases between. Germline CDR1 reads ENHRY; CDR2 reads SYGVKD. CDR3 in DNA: TGTGCCATCGGGAAGGGGAATGAAAAACTGTTTTTT. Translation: CAIGKGNEKLFF.

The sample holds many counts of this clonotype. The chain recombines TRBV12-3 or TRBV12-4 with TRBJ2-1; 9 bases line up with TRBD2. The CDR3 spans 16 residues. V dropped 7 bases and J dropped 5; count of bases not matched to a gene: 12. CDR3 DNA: TGTGCCAGCAACACTGGCGGGACTAGCATCCACAATGAGCAGTTCTTC. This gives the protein CASNTGGTSIHNEQFF.

Here the CDR3 reads CASCPTGGLSPLHF. The CDR3 DNA sequence: TGTGCCAGCTGCCCCACAGGGGGCCTTTCACCCCTCCACTTT. The rearrangement joins TRBV27 to TRBJ1-6; 9 bases line up with TRBD1. From germline, CDR1 is MNHEY and CDR2 SMNVEV (reference sequence). Unmatched junction bases numbered 8, after V lost 8 bases and J lost 9 bases. This CDR3 spans 14 amino acids.

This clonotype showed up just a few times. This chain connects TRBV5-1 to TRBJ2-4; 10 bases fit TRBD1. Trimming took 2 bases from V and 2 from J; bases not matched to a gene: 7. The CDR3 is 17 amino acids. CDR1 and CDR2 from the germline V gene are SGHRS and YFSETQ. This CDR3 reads CASSLDGDRGSKNIQYF. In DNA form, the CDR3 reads TGCGCCAGCAGCTTAGACGGGGACAGGGGTTCCAAAAACATTCAGTACTTC.

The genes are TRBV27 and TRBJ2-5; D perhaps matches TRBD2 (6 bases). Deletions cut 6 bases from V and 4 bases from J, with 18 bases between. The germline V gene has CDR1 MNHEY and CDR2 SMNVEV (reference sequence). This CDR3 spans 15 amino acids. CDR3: CASSQLQGGVETQYF. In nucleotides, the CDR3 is TGTGCCAGCAGCCAACTGCAGGGAGGAGTAGAGACCCAGTACTTC.

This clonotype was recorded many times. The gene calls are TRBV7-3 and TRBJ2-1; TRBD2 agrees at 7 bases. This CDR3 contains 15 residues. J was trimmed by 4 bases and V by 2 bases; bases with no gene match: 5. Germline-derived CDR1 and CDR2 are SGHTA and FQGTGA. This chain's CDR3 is CASSLAPGGYNEQFF. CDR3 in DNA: TGTGCCAGCAGCTTAGCCCCGGGGGGATACAATGAGCAGTTCTTC.

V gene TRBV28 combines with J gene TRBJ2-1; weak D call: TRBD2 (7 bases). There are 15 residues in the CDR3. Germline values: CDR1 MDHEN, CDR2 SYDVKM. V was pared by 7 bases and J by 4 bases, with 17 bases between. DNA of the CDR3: TGTGCCAGCACGGGGGCGGCTAGCGGTTACAATGAGCAGTTCTTC. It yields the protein CASTGAASGYNEQFF.

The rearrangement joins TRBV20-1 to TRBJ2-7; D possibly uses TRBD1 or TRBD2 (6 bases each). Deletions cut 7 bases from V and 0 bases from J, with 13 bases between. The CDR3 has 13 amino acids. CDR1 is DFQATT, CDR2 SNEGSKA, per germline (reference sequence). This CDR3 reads CSGSRGPSYEQYF. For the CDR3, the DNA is TGCAGTGGCTCTCGGGGGCCCTCCTACGAGCAGTACTTC.

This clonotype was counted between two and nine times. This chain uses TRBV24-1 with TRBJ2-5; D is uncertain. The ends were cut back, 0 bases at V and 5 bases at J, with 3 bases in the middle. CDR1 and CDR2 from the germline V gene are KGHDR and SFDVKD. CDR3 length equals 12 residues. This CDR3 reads CATSDLAETQYF. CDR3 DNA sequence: TGTGCCACCAGTGATTTGGCGGAGACCCAGTACTTC.